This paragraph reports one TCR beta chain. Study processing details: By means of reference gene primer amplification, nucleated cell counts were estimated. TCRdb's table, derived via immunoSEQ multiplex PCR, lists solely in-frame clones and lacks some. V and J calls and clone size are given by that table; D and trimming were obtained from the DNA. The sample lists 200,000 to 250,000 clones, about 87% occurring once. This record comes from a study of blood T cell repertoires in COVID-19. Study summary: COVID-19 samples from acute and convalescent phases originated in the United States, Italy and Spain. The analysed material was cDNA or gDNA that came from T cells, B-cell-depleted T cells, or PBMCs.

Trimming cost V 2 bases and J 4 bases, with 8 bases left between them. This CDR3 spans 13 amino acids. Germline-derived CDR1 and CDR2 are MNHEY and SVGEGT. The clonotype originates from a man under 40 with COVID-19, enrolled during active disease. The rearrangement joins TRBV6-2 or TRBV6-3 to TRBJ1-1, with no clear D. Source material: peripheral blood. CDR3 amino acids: CASSYTGSTEAFF. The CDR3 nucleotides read TGTGCCAGCAGTTACACCGGGAGCACTGAAGCTTTCTTT.